Shown below are 32 T cell receptor beta chains from a single sample sequenced in a study of sequential checkpoint blockade in melanoma. This table comes from immunoSEQ multiplex PCR, and its TCRdb copy is limited to in-frame clones, with some not included. The table records under 25,000 clones, 73% of them present only once. Treatment meaning: randomized to nivolumab then ipilimumab (arm A) or the reverse (arm B). The specimen comprised CD8+ T cells sorted from blood (inferred from file names), sampled from a patient given nivolumab and ipilimumab in sequence. The receptors were gathered from a human donor with melanoma.

This clone occurred a few times. The CDR3 protein is CASSYTGLGGNEQFF. The CDR3 coding sequence is TGCGCCAGCAGCTACACGGGACTAGGGGGCAATGAGCAGTTCTTC. The V call is TRBV5-1, the J call TRBJ2-1; 8 bases are a match to TRBD2. This CDR3 region has 15 residues. Germline V CDR1 and CDR2: SGHRS, YFSETQ. V dropped 3 bases and J dropped 6; count of bases not matched to a gene: 8.

This clone was counted between two and nine times. V and J are TRBV7-9 and TRBJ1-6, with a possible D match to TRBD1 (6 bases). The CDR3 is 17 residues long. Trimming removed 2 bases at V and 13 bases at J, with 24 bases between. CDR1 and CDR2 from the germline V gene are SEHNR and FQNEAQ (reference sequence). The CDR3 DNA reads as TGTGCCAGCAGCTTACGCGACACATCCAACAGGGTGGAGCCCCTCCACTTT. This translates into CASSLRDTSNRVEPLHF.

This clone was picked up a small number of times. The chain joins TRBV9 to TRBJ2-7; D is perhaps TRBD2 (5 bases). Trimming shortened V by 0 bases and J by 2 bases, and 9 bases separated the two germline ends. CDR1 and CDR2 from the germline V gene are SGDLS and YYNGEE. The CDR3 sequence is 14 residues long. Written as DNA, the CDR3 is TGTGCCAGCAGCGTAGAAGGGCGGGCCTACGAGCAGTACTTC. Amino acid sequence: CASSVEGRAYEQYF.

The V and J genes are TRBV9 and TRBJ2-1; TRBD2 aligns across 7 bases. The V and J ends lost 2 bases and 0 bases, in that order; junction bases with no gene match: 5. The CDR3 totals 16 residues. Germline CDR1 and CDR2: SGDLS and YYNGEE. The CDR3 loop is CASSVEAGSSYNEQFF. CDR3 sequence (DNA): TGTGCCAGCAGCGTTGAAGCGGGAAGCTCCTACAATGAGCAGTTCTTC. Drawing the rest from reference TRBV9 and TRBJ2-1, the complete variable domain is DSGVTQTPKHLITATGQRVTLRCSPRSGDLSVYWYQQSLDQGLQFLIQYYNGEERAKGNILERFSAQQFPDLHSELNLSSLELGDSALYFCASSVEAGSSYNEQFFGPGTRLTVL.

V gene TRBV30 combines with J gene TRBJ2-5; TRBD1 agrees at 9 bases. The CDR3 contains 14 residues. V trimming: 0 bases; J trimming: 5 bases; junction bases outside the gene matches: 4. Germline CDR1 reads GTSNPN; CDR2 reads SVGIG (reference sequence). CDR3 region: CAWSVVGTGETQYF. The DNA for the CDR3 is TGTGCCTGGAGTGTAGTAGGGACAGGGGAGACCCAGTACTTC.

This rearrangement joins TRBV4-3 to TRBJ2-3, with 9 positions matching TRBD1. The CDR3 loop spans 15 amino acids. In germline, CDR1 is LGHNA, CDR2 YSLEER. The trim removed 1 base at V and 3 bases at J, leaving 2 bases unmatched. The CDR3 reads CASSQGTGVTDTQYF. CDR3 sequence (DNA): TGCGCCAGCAGCCAAGGGACAGGGGTGACAGATACGCAGTATTTT.

The gene calls are TRBV28 and TRBJ1-2, with TRBD1 as a possible D gene (6 bases). Germline V gene sequence: CDR1 MDHEN, CDR2 SYDVKM. Trimming stripped 1 base from V and 8 bases from J, with 17 bases between. This CDR3 spans 15 amino acids. CDR3 residues: CASSLSPGHLIGYTF. CDR3 nucleotides: TGTGCCAGCAGTTTATCCCCGGGACACCTAATCGGCTACACCTTC.

The chain joins TRBV9 to TRBJ1-2; TRBD1 aligns across 11 bases. Germline CDR1 is SGDLS and CDR2 is YYNGEE. Trimming removed 6 bases from V and 2 bases from J; junction bases left unmatched: 6. This CDR3 has 15 amino acids. The CDR3 sequence: CASTGTGGKNYGYTF. DNA for the CDR3: TGTGCCAGCACCGGGACAGGGGGGAAGAACTATGGCTACACCTTC.

V and J are TRBV7-9 and TRBJ2-5, with D perhaps matching TRBD2 (5 bases). Gene TRBJ2-7 matches the end of the DNA better, so the J call may be wrong. The CDR3 consists of 12 residues. The V gene's germline CDR1 is SEHNR and CDR2 FQNEAQ (reference sequence). The CDR3 sequence is CASRPLGNEQYF. CDR3 in DNA: TGTGCCAGCAGACCCCTCGGGAACGAGCAGTACTTC.

J is TRBJ1-5 and V is TRBV27, with a weak D call TRBD1 (6 bases). Trimming shortened V by 4 bases and J by 7 bases, and 20 bases separated the two germline ends. The V gene's germline CDR1 is MNHEY and CDR2 SMNVEV (reference sequence). The CDR3 runs 16 residues. This chain's CDR3 is CASSSTEQGWGQPQHF. In DNA form, the CDR3 reads TGTGCCAGCAGTTCGACTGAACAGGGATGGGGCCAGCCCCAGCATTTT.

This chain connects TRBV5-8 to TRBJ2-5; TRBD1 matches 8 bases. The DNA end favors TRBJ2-7, so the J call may be wrong. The CDR3 is 13 residues long. Germline lookup yields CDR1 SGHTS and CDR2 YDEGEE. CDR3 nucleotide sequence: TGTGCCAGCAGCTTTAGGACAGGGTACGAGCAGTACTTC. It translates to CASSFRTGYEQYF.

This sequence joins TRBV6-5 and TRBJ2-7; TRBD2 agrees at 9 bases. V dropped 5 bases and J dropped 2; count of bases not matched to a gene: 7. Germline V gene lookup returns CDR1 MNHEY and CDR2 SVGAGI. The CDR3 totals 15 residues. The CDR3 DNA sequence: TGTGCCAGCAGTGGTTGGACTAGCGAGCCCTACGAGCAGTACTTC. Its translation is CASSGWTSEPYEQYF.

The rearrangement links TRBV10-3 to TRBJ1-2, with 9 positions matching TRBD1. The trim removed 0 bases at V and 10 bases at J, leaving 9 bases unmatched. CDR3 length: 15 residues. The germline CDR1 and CDR2 sequences are ENHRY and SYGVKD. CDR3 in DNA: TGTGCCATCAGTGAGTCCCTACAGGGGGCTTCTGCCTACACCTTC. Translating gives CAISESLQGASAYTF.

This clone is deemed medium-sized. The rearrangement links TRBV5-1 to TRBJ2-7; D gene ambiguous. CDR3 size: 15 residues. Germline V gives CDR1 SGHRS, CDR2 YFSETQ. Trimming pared 0 bases from V and 4 bases from J, leaving 14 bases between. In nucleotides, the CDR3 is TGCGCCAGCAGCTTGGGGCAGGCCCCATGGTACGAGCAGTACTTC. Protein: CASSLGQAPWYEQYF.

Sample share makes this clone medium-sized. The V gene is TRBV2, the J gene TRBJ2-7; D is possibly TRBD1 (6 bases). From germline, CDR1 is SNHLY and CDR2 FYNNEI. Trimming stripped 3 bases from V and 6 bases from J, with 9 bases between. The CDR3 sequence is 12 residues long. This CDR3 is CASSDWGPEQYF. The CDR3 DNA is TGTGCCAGCAGTGATTGGGGGCCCGAGCAGTACTTC.

The chain joins TRBV11-2 to TRBJ1-2, with D tentatively TRBD1 (5 bases). Germline assignment: CDR1 SGHAT and CDR2 FQNNGV. The CDR3 has 15 residues. The germline V and J ends were trimmed by 4 bases and 5 bases, with 17 bases remaining between them. The CDR3 DNA follows: TGTGCCAGCAGCTACTCCCAGGGTAACCCTTATGGCTACACCTTC. Translated, it gives CASSYSQGNPYGYTF.

This chain joins TRBV2 and TRBJ1-1; 9 bases map to TRBD1. V was pared by 3 bases and J by 8 bases, with 13 bases of the junction left unmatched. Germline V gene lookup returns CDR1 SNHLY and CDR2 FYNNEI. This CDR3 region has 16 residues. CDR3 region: CASSEMGQGLNKEAFF. In DNA, the CDR3 is TGTGCCAGCAGTGAGATGGGACAGGGCCTTAATAAGGAAGCTTTCTTT.

This chain links TRBV19 with TRBJ1-1; D is ambiguous. The germline V gene has CDR1 LNHDA and CDR2 SQIVND (reference sequence). Trimming stripped 6 bases from V and 1 base from J, with 9 bases between. This CDR3 region has 13 residues. The CDR3 loop is CASRLTGNTEAFF. The CDR3 DNA is TGTGCCAGTAGATTGACGGGGAACACTGAAGCTTTCTTT.

The gene calls are TRBV4-3 and TRBJ2-3; TRBD2 matches 11 bases. Trimming took 4 bases from V and 6 from J; bases not matched to a gene: 6. The CDR3 totals 15 residues. Germline loops: CDR1 LGHNA, CDR2 YSLEER. The CDR3 reads CASSLAGGKWDTQYF. CDR3 nucleotides: TGCGCCAGCAGCCTAGCGGGAGGGAAGTGGGATACGCAGTATTTT.

The chain has TRBV10-3 and TRBJ2-2; D is perhaps TRBD1 (5 bases). Germline lookup yields CDR1 ENHRY and CDR2 SYGVKD. Trimming shortened V by 4 bases and J by 9 bases, and 9 bases separated the two germline ends. The CDR3 length is 12 residues. The CDR3 is CAISVDSWELFF. DNA for the CDR3: TGTGCCATCAGTGTAGACAGCTGGGAGCTGTTTTTT.

This chain uses TRBV9 with TRBJ1-5; D may be TRBD1 (6 bases). The CDR3 totals 13 residues. Germline V gene lookup returns CDR1 SGDLS and CDR2 YYNGEE. V dropped 4 bases and J dropped 9 bases, with 14 bases sitting between them. CDR3 in DNA: TGTGCCAGCAGCAACCGGGACAACAGGCCCCAGCATTTT. Translation: CASSNRDNRPQHF.

Details on this clone: One end of the junction is discordant with germline, which a read error may explain. The chain joins TRBV18 to TRBJ2-7; TRBD2 might be the D (5 bases). Germline CDR1 reads KGHSH; CDR2 reads LQKENI. This CDR3 spans 15 amino acids. The CDR3 here is CASSPPGFLQYEQCF. CDR3 coding DNA: TGTGCCAGCTCACCTCCGGGATTCCTACAATACGAGCAGTGCTTC.

The V gene is TRBV28, the J gene TRBJ2-7, with TRBD2 as a possible D gene (5 bases). Germline CDR1 is MDHEN and CDR2 is SYDVKM. Trimming cost V 3 bases and J 0 bases, with 6 bases left between them. The CDR3 spans 13 residues. The CDR3: CASSFEGSYEQYF. The CDR3 nucleotides read TGTGCCAGCAGTTTTGAGGGCTCCTACGAGCAGTACTTC.

The chain is built from TRBV4-2 and TRBJ2-7; TRBD1 matches 8 bases. The V gene's germline CDR1 is LGHNA and CDR2 YNFKEQ. Trimming took 1 base from V and 7 from J; bases not matched to a gene: 6. The CDR3 is 14 amino acids. Here the CDR3 reads CASSQGTGGREQYF. The CDR3 coding sequence is TGTGCCAGCAGCCAAGGAACAGGGGGGAGAGAGCAGTACTTC.

This chain connects TRBV9 to TRBJ2-7; 8 positions match TRBD1. CDR1 is SGDLS and CDR2 is YYNGEE in the germline V gene. The CDR3 is made up of 14 amino acids. J lost 2 bases, V lost 4 bases, and 5 bases had no gene match. The CDR3 DNA reads as TGTGCCAGCAGCCCCGGGACAGGACCCTACGAGCAGTACTTC. This sequence encodes CASSPGTGPYEQYF.

V and J are TRBV7-3 and TRBJ2-1; tentative D call: TRBD2 (6 bases). Trimming cost V 3 bases and J 5 bases, with 20 bases left between them. Per germline, CDR1 SGHTA and CDR2 FQGTGA. The CDR3 covers 17 residues. CDR3 amino acids: CASSFYGGLAPNNEQFF. The CDR3, as DNA: TGTGCCAGCAGCTTCTATGGCGGGCTAGCGCCTAACAATGAGCAGTTCTTC.

This clone appeared a single time. The chain combines TRBV9 with TRBJ2-2, with 8 bases matching TRBD2. The V and J ends lost 0 bases and 7 bases, in that order; junction bases with no gene match: 8. Germline V gene sequence: CDR1 SGDLS, CDR2 YYNGEE. The length of the CDR3 is 16 residues. CDR3 DNA sequence: TGTGCCAGCAGCGTAGCGGAGACTAGCGTACTCGGGGAGCTGTTTTTT. Its protein product is CASSVAETSVLGELFF. Combining the CDR3 with reference TRBV9 and TRBJ2-2 gives the whole variable domain DSGVTQTPKHLITATGQRVTLRCSPRSGDLSVYWYQQSLDQGLQFLIQYYNGEERAKGNILERFSAQQFPDLHSELNLSSLELGDSALYFCASSVAETSVLGELFFGEGSRLTVL.

By sample fraction, this clone is medium-sized. This rearrangement joins TRBV27 to TRBJ1-5; D ambiguous. Germline V gene data show CDR1 as MNHEY and CDR2 as SMNVEV (reference sequence). V was cut by 5 bases and J by 1 base, with 21 bases left in between. The length of the CDR3 is 18 residues. CDR3 sequence reads: CASSPYDPEVISNQPQHF. The CDR3 DNA follows: TGTGCCAGCAGTCCCTATGATCCGGAGGTAATAAGCAATCAGCCCCAGCATTTT.

The V and J genes are TRBV7-6 and TRBJ2-7, with D perhaps TRBD1 (6 bases). V lost 6 bases and J lost 1, with 19 bases in between. The CDR3 is 16 amino acids. Germline V gives CDR1 SGHVS, CDR2 FNYEAQ. The CDR3 spells CASSNPSGTSSYEQYF. The DNA for the CDR3 is TGTGCCAGCAGTAACCCGTCTGGGACAAGTTCCTACGAGCAGTACTTC.

The chain has TRBV5-1 and TRBJ2-1; TRBD2 matches at 15 bases. J lost 7 bases, V lost 3 bases, and 8 bases had no gene match. Germline assignment: CDR1 SGHRS and CDR2 YFSETQ. There are 17 residues in the CDR3. CDR3: CASSYGLAGGAGNEQFF. The CDR3 nucleotides read TGCGCCAGCAGCTATGGACTAGCGGGGGGGGCGGGGAATGAGCAGTTCTTC.

The chain joins TRBV10-1 to TRBJ2-7; D is possibly TRBD2 (5 bases). The CDR3 totals 13 residues. V was clipped by 2 bases and J by 6 bases, with 11 bases between them. Germline lookup yields CDR1 WNHNN and CDR2 SYGVQD (reference sequence). The CDR3: CASSEGLATEQYF. In DNA form, the CDR3 reads TGCGCCAGCAGTGAGGGGCTAGCTACCGAGCAGTACTTC.

The genes are TRBV5-4 and TRBJ1-2, with TRBD1 matching over 9 bases. Germline CDR1 is SGHNT and CDR2 is YYREEE (reference sequence). V trimming: 0 bases; J trimming: 8 bases; junction bases outside the gene matches: 8. The CDR3 totals 15 residues. The CDR3 loop is CASSLDSGQGGGYTF. The DNA for the CDR3 is TGTGCCAGCAGCTTGGACTCGGGACAGGGTGGCGGCTACACCTTC.